Each of the 19 T cell receptor beta chains below was sequenced from the same sample in a study of graft-versus-host responses after intestinal transplantation. Their antigens are not known. Assay used: immunoSEQ multiplex PCR; TCRdb lists only in-frame clones, some missing. This table holds approximately 77,000 clones, 85% to 90% found once. The material sequenced was unstimulated CD4+ T cells sorted from spleen or lymph node cells, taken before intestinal transplant. These receptors were obtained from a human donor who received an intestinal transplant.

The chain uses TRBV2 and TRBJ1-1; maybe TRBD1 (5 bases). V lost 6 bases and J 6 bases, leaving 14 bases between the germline ends. The CDR3 has 13 residues. The germline V gene has CDR1 SNHLY and CDR2 FYNNEI. In DNA form, the CDR3 reads TGTGCCAGCAGATCATCAGGGATGGCTGAAGCTTTCTTT. Encoded protein: CASRSSGMAEAFF.

This clone was seen once. The gene calls are TRBV6-6 and TRBJ2-1; 8 bases match TRBD2. CDR1 and CDR2 from the germline V gene are MNHNY and SVGAGI (reference sequence). V dropped 9 bases and J dropped 3; count of bases not matched to a gene: 1. The CDR3 has 12 amino acids. CDR3: CASSGDYNEQFF. In DNA, the CDR3 is TGTGCCAGTAGCGGGGACTACAATGAGCAGTTCTTC.

The chain uses TRBV27 and TRBJ2-6; possible D gene TRBD1, 6 bases. Trimming left V 2 bases short and J 0 bases short, with 11 bases between. The CDR3 totals 17 residues. From germline, CDR1 is MNHEY and CDR2 SMNVEV (reference sequence). In nucleotides, the CDR3 is TGTGCCAGCAGTTTAGAACGAGGGGGCTCTGGGGCCAACGTCCTGACTTTC. The encoded protein is CASSLERGGSGANVLTF.

The chain recombines TRBV9 with TRBJ1-4; 9 bases fit TRBD1. The CDR3 consists of 15 residues. J lost 8 bases, V lost 3 bases, and 8 bases had no gene match. From germline, CDR1 is SGDLS and CDR2 YYNGEE. DNA of the CDR3: TGTGCCAGCAGCGGCACTGGGACAGGGAAAGAAAAACTGTTTTTT. Residues: CASSGTGTGKEKLFF.

V gene TRBV18 combines with J gene TRBJ2-3; perhaps TRBD2 as D (5 bases). Germline V lookup: CDR1 KGHSH, CDR2 LQKENI. V lost 3 bases and J 1 base, leaving 8 bases between the germline ends. This CDR3 contains 14 residues. CDR3 sequence: CASSPGVGTDTQYF. CDR3 DNA sequence: TGTGCCAGCTCACCCGGGGTAGGCACAGATACGCAGTATTTT. Combining the CDR3 with reference TRBV18 and TRBJ2-3 gives the whole variable domain NAGVMQNPRHLVRRRGQEARLRCSPMKGHSHVYWYRQLPEEGLKFMVYLQKENIIDESGMPKERFSAEFPKEGPSILRIQQVVRGDSAAYFCASSPGVGTDTQYFGPGTRLTVL.

With respect to this clone: A junction boundary mismatches the germline segment, possibly from a read error. The rearrangement uses TRBV7-3 and TRBJ2-1, with TRBD2 matching over 7 bases. This CDR3 comprises 15 residues. Germline CDR1 is SGHTA and CDR2 is FQGTGA. The CDR3 region has the DNA TGTGCCAGCAGCGTAACCCCTCTCTCAGGCGGGGGTAAGTTCTTC. Amino acids: CASSVTPLSGGGKFF.

The gene calls are TRBV6-5 and TRBJ2-7, with D tentatively TRBD1 (5 bases). Per germline, CDR1 MNHEY and CDR2 SVGAGI. The germline V and J ends were trimmed by 1 base and 6 bases, with 19 bases remaining between them. The CDR3 consists of 16 residues. Here the CDR3 DNA reads TGTGCCAGCAGTTACTGGGCAGGGCAAGGGATTGGCGAGCAGTACTTC. Its protein product is CASSYWAGQGIGEQYF.

The chain joins TRBV5-4 to TRBJ2-2; 11 bases map to TRBD2. This CDR3 is 16 amino acids long. The germline V gene has CDR1 SGHNT and CDR2 YYREEE (reference sequence). V lost 4 bases and J lost 6; bases outside the gene matches: 8. The CDR3 DNA follows: TGTGCCAGCAGCAGCTTCACTAGCGGGAGATCCGGGGAGCTGTTTTTT. As protein: CASSSFTSGRSGELFF.

A note on this clone: The sample carries other DNA sequences with the same CDR3. The chain combines TRBV9 with TRBJ2-7, with D possibly TRBD1 on 5 matching bases. The CDR3 contains 14 residues. Germline V gene lookup returns CDR1 SGDLS and CDR2 YYNGEE. V gave up 2 bases and J gave up 2 bases, with 11 bases separating them. The CDR3 nucleotides are TGTGCCAGCAGCGTGGGGCAAGGGGCCTACGAGCAGTACTTC. Amino acids: CASSVGQGAYEQYF.

The chain uses TRBV7-3 and TRBJ2-2, with 8 nucleotides matching TRBD1. Germline V gene data show CDR1 as SGHTA and CDR2 as FQGTGA. This CDR3 has 15 residues. Trimming took 3 bases from V and 3 from J; bases not matched to a gene: 3. CDR3 in DNA: TGTGCCAGCAGCTTGACAGGGGACTACACCGGGGAGCTGTTTTTT. This gives the protein CASSLTGDYTGELFF.

The chain uses TRBV4-1 and TRBJ2-7, with D tentatively TRBD1 (6 bases). Germline V gene data show CDR1 as MGHRA and CDR2 as YSYEKL. V dropped 2 bases and J dropped 12 bases, with 11 bases sitting between them. The CDR3 has 11 amino acids. For the CDR3, the DNA is TGCGCCAGCAGCCAAACAGGGATGGGGTACTTC. Its protein product is CASSQTGMGYF.

The V gene is TRBV5-1, the J gene TRBJ2-7, with TRBD2 as a possible D gene (7 bases). The germline gives CDR1 SGHRS, CDR2 YFSETQ. The CDR3 contains 16 residues. Trimming stripped 4 bases from V and 3 bases from J, with 20 bases between. DNA of the CDR3: TGCGCCAGCAGCCTCGCCGGCGGGGGCCAAAGCTACGAGCAGTACTTC. Its translation: CASSLAGGGQSYEQYF.

The sample holds a few counts of this clone. This chain links TRBV10-3 with TRBJ1-3, with 8 bases aligning to TRBD1. V shed 7 bases, J shed 8 bases, and the junction held 7 bases outside the gene matches. This CDR3 is 13 amino acids long. Germline values: CDR1 ENHRY, CDR2 SYGVKD. In DNA form, the CDR3 reads TGTGCCATCAAGGCAGGGGGCGAGGACACCATATATTTT. Protein product: CAIKAGGEDTIYF.

V is TRBV4-2 and J is TRBJ1-6; the D is unclear. V gave up 1 base and J gave up 10 bases, with 14 bases separating them. Germline V gives CDR1 LGHNA, CDR2 YNFKEQ. The CDR3 totals 15 residues. The CDR3 sequence: CASSQAGPGGSPLHF. The CDR3 coding sequence is TGTGCCAGCAGCCAAGCCGGCCCGGGAGGCTCACCCCTCCACTTT.

The genes are TRBV28 and TRBJ2-5; 8 bases line up with TRBD1. Germline CDR1 and CDR2: MDHEN and SYDVKM. V shed 4 bases and J 3 bases; nucleotides not matched to a gene: 25. The CDR3 runs 21 residues. In nucleotides, the CDR3 is TGTGCCAGCAGTTCTTTTATACCAGTCATGGACAGGGTGAAGGTTAAAGAGACCCAGTACTTC. Amino acid sequence: CASSSFIPVMDRVKVKETQYF.

This rearrangement joins TRBV7-3 to TRBJ2-5, with TRBD2 matching over 7 bases. The CDR3 consists of 13 residues. V lost 3 bases, J lost 5 bases, and 3 bases stayed unmatched. CDR1 and CDR2 (germline): SGHTA, FQGTGA. The CDR3 DNA sequence: TGTGCCAGCAGCTTTGGGGGGGACGAGACCCAGTACTTC. Its protein product is CASSFGGDETQYF.

The chain is built from TRBV27 and TRBJ2-7, with 7 positions matching TRBD1. CDR1 MNHEY and CDR2 SMNVEV come from the germline V gene (reference sequence). The CDR3 runs to 13 residues. Losses at the gene ends were 3 bases for V and 5 bases for J; bases not matched to a gene: 4. The CDR3 DNA reads TGTGCCAGCAGTTTCCGGCAGGGGGACGAGCAGTACTTC. Translated, it gives CASSFRQGDEQYF.

A few counts support this clone. The rearrangement links TRBV10-2 to TRBJ2-2; no clear D gene. Germline CDR1 is WSHSY and CDR2 is SAAADI. This CDR3 has 13 amino acids. Trimming left V 6 bases short and J 1 base short, with 6 bases between. The CDR3 loop reads CASSPGNTGELFF. DNA of the CDR3: TGCGCCAGCAGCCCAGGGAACACCGGGGAGCTGTTTTTT.

The chain carries TRBV28 and TRBJ1-2; possible D gene TRBD1, 6 bases. The length of the CDR3 is 12 residues. The germline V gene has CDR1 MDHEN and CDR2 SYDVKM. The V end was cut by 8 bases, the J end by 5 bases, with 12 bases between. The CDR3 reads CASGPGAYGYTF. The CDR3 coding sequence is TGTGCCAGCGGCCCAGGGGCTTATGGCTACACCTTC.